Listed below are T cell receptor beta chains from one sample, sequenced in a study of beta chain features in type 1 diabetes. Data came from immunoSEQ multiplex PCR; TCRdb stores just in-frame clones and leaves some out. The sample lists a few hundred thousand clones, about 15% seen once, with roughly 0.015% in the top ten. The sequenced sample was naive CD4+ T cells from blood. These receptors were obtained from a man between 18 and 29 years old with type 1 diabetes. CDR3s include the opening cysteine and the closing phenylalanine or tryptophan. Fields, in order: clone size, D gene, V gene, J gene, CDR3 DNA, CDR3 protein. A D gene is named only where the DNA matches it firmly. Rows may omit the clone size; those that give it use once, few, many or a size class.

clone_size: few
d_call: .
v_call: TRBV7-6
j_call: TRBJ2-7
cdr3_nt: TGTGCCAGCAGCCGACAAGCGGACAGACCGCTGGGCGAGCAGTACTTC
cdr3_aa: CASSRQADRPLGEQYF

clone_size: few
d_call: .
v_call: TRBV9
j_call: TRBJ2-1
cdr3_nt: TGTGCCAGCAGCCACCCCATTCCGGGACTTCTAGTTGAGCAGTTCTTC
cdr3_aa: CASSHPIPGLLVEQFF

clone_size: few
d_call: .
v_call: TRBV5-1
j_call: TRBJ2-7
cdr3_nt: TGCGCCAGCAGCTTGACGGGGGACGAGCAGTACTTC
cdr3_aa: CASSLTGDEQYF

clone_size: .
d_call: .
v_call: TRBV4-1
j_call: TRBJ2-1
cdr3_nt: TGCGCCAGCAGCCAAGATTCGGGCAATGAGCAGTTCTTC
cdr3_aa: CASSQDSGNEQFF

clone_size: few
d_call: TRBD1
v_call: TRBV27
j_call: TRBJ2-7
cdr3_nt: TGTGCCAGCAGTTTTAGGACAGGGTCCTCCTACGAGCAGTACTTC
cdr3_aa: CASSFRTGSSYEQYF

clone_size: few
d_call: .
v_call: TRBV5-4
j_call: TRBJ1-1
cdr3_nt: TGTGCCAGCACTGACGTTCAGGCCCTGGGCACTGAAGCTTTCTTT
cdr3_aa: CASTDVQALGTEAFF

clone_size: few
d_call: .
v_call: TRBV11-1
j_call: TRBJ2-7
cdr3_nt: TGTGCCAGCAGGAGGGCAGGGGACGAGCAGTACTTC
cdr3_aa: CASRRAGDEQYF

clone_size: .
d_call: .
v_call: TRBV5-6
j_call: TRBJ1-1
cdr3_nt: TGTGCCAGCAGCAGGCCCAAACCAGGGAACACTGAAGCTTTCTTT
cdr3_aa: CASSRPKPGNTEAFF

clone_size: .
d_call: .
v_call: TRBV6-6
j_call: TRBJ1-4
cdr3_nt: TGTGCCAGCAGTAAACAGGGAGAAAGTGAAAAACTGTTTTTT
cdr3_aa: CASSKQGESEKLFF

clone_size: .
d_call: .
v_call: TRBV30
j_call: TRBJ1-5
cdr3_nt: TGTGCCTGGAGTGTGGGTCGGGGTCAGCCCCAGCATTTT
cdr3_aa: CAWSVGRGQPQHF

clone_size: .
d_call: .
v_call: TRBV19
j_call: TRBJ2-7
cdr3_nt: TGTGCCAGTAGCACCAGACACCTAAGCTCCTACGAGCAGTACTTC
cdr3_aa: CASSTRHLSSYEQYF

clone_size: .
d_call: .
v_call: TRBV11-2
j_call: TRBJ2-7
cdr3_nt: TGTGCCAGCAGCTTAGGTAGCTACGAGCAGTACTTC
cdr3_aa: CASSLGSYEQYF

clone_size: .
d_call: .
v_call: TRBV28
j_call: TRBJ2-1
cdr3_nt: TGTGCCAGCAGCAGACAGGTCGGGTCCGTTCCAGTCAATGAGCAGTTCTTC
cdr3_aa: CASSRQVGSVPVNEQFF

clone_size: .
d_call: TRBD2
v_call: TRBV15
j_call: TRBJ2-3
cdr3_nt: TGTGCCACCAGCAGAGATGGGAGCGGGAGGTACCGAGATACGCAGTATTTT
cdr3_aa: CATSRDGSGRYRDTQYF

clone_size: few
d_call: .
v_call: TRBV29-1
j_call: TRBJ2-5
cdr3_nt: TGCAGCGTTGATTTGACAGGTGTACAAGAGACCCAGTACTTC
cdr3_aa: CSVDLTGVQETQYF

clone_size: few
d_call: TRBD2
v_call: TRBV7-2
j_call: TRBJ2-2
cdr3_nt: TGTGCCAGCAGCATAGGGACTAGCGGCTTCACCGGGGAGCTGTTTTTT
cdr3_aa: CASSIGTSGFTGELFF

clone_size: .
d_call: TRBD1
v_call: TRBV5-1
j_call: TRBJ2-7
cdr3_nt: TGCGCCAGCAGCCCGGGACAGGGGTACCAGCAGTACTTC
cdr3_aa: CASSPGQGYQQYF

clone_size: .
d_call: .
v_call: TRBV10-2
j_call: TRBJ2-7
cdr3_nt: TGCGCCAGCAGTGGCGGACGAGGGGAGCAGTACTTC
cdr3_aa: CASSGGRGEQYF

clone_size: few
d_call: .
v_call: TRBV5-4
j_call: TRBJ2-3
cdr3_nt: TGTGCCAGCAGCCCCATTCTTGGACAAAGCACAGATACGCAGTATTTT
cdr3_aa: CASSPILGQSTDTQYF

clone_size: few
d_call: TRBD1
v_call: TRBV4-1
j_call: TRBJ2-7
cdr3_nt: TGCGCCAGCAGCCAACCGCACCGGGGACAGGGGTACGAGCAGTACTTC
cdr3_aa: CASSQPHRGQGYEQYF

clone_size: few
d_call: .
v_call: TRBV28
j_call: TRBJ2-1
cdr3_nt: TGTGCCAGCAGTTTCGGTTCTCTGGGACTTTCCAATGAGCAGTTCTTC
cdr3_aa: CASSFGSLGLSNEQFF

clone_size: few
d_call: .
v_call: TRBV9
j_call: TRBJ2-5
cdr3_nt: TGTGCCAGCAGCGTCGACGGGACTTTACAAGAGACCCAGTACTTC
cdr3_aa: CASSVDGTLQETQYF

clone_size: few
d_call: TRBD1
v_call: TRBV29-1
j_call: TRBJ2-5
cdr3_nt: TGCAGCTTATGGACAGGGGGATATGAGACCCAGTACTTC
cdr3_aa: CSLWTGGYETQYF

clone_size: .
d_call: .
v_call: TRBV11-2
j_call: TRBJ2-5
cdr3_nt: TGTGCCAGCAGCTTAGAGCCCGGGGTAGAGACCCAGTACTTC
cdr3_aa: CASSLEPGVETQYF

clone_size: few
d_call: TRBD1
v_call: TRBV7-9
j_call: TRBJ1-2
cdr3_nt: TGTGCCAGCAGCTTCGGACAGGTCTATGGCTACACCTTC
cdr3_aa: CASSFGQVYGYTF

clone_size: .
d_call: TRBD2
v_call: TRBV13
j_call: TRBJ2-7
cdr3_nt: TGTGCCAGCAGCCGGAGCGGGGGGGGATACGAGCAGTACTTC
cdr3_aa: CASSRSGGGYEQYF

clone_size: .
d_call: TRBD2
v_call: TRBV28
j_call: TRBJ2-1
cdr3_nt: TGTGCCAGCACCCTGAGCGGGGCTTACAATGAGCAGTTCTTC
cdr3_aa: CASTLSGAYNEQFF

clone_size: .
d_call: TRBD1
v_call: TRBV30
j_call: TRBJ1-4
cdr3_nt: TGTGCCTGGAGTGCAATGGGACAGCGCAATGAAAAACTGTTTTTT
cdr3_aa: CAWSAMGQRNEKLFF

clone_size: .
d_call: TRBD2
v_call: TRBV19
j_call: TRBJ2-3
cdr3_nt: TGTGCCAGTAGTATCATCACTAGCGGGAGTAGAGCGACGCAGTATTTT
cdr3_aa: CASSIITSGSRATQYF

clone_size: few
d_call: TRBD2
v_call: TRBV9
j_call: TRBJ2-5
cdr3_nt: TGTGCCAGCAGCGTAGGACTAGCGGGAGGGACGATGTGGGAGCAGTACTTC
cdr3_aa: CASSVGLAGGTMWEQYF

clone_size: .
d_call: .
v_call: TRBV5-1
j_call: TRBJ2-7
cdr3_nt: TGCGCCAGCAGCTTGTTGGGCAATGACTACGAGCAGTACTTC
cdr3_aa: CASSLLGNDYEQYF

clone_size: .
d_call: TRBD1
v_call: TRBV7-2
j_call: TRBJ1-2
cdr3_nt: TGTGCCAGCAGCCCGGGGACAGGTGGCTACACCTTC
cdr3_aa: CASSPGTGGYTF